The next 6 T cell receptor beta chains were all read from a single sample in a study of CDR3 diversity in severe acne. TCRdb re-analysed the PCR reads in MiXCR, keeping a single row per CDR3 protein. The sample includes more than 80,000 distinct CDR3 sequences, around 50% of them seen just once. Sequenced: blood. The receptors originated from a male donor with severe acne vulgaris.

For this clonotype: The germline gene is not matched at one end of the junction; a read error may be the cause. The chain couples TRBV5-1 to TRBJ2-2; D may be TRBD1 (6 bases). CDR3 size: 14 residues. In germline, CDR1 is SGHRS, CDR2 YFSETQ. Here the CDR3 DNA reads TGTGCCAGCAGCCTGACAGGGAACACCGGGGAGCTGTTTTTT. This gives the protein CASSLTGNTGELFF.

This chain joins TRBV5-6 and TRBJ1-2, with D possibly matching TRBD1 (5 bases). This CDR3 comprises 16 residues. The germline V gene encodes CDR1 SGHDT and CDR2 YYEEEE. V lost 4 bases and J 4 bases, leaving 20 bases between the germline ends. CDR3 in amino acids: CASSGALVDTSYGYTF. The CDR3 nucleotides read TGTGCCAGCAGCGGGGCCTTAGTCGACACTTCCTATGGCTACACCTTC.

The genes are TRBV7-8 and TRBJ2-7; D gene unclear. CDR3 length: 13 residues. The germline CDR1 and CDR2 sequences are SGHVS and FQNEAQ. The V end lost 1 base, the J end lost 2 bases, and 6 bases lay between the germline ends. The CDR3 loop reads CASSLEWTYEQYF. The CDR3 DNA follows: TGTGCCAGCAGCTTAGAGTGGACCTACGAGCAGTACTTC.

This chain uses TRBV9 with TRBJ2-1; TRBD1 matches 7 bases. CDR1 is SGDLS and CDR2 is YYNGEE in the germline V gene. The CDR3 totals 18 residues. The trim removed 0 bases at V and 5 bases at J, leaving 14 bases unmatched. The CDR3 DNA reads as TGTGCCAGCAGCGTAGAGCCCGAGCGAAGGGGGCCCGACAATGAGCAGTTCTTC. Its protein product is CASSVEPERRGPDNEQFF.

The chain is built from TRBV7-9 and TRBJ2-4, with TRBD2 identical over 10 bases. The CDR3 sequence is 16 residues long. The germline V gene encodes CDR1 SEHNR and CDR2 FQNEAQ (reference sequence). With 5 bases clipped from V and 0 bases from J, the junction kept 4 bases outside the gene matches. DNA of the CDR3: TGTGCCAGCAGCACGGGACTAGCGCCAGCCAAAAACATTCAGTACTTC. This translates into CASSTGLAPAKNIQYF.

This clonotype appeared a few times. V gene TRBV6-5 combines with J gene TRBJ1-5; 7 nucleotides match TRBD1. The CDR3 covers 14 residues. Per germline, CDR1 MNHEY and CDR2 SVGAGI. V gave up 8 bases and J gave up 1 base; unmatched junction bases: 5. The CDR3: CASRPGQSNQPQHF. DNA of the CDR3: TGTGCCAGCCGGCCGGGACAGAGCAATCAGCCCCAGCATTTT.